The sequence of this T cell receptor beta chain was determined in a study of cytomegalovirus exposure and HLA in healthy donors. This CDR3 spans 13 amino acids. The germline gives CDR1 LNHNV, CDR2 YYDKDF (reference sequence). Trimming stripped 0 bases from V and 5 bases from J, with 4 bases between. For this clone: Its matching antigen is unknown.

PCR primers comprised 60 Vbeta and 13 Jbeta primers. Generated by immunoSEQ multiplex PCR, the TCRdb table keeps only in-frame clones and is missing some. The repertoire holds 150,000 to 200,000 clones, with 65% to 85% as singletons. Study outcomes and limitations: A missense DCLRE1C variant was associated with V- and J-gene trimming of TCR beta chains in a later analysis, and an independent cohort replicated the association. Per a later analysis, HLA-associated TCR beta chains showed more clonal expansion than other, equally common TCR beta chains. Earlier findings revealed that most TCR beta V segments proved productive either about 87% or about 30% of the time. Immune exposure information comprised only CMV serostatus.

The sequencing sample was made of PBMCs. This chain uses TRBV15 with TRBJ2-2; D gene ambiguous. The source of this sequence is a woman under 40 in good health and CMV-seropositive. In DNA form, the CDR3 reads TGTGCCACCAGCAGAGATCGGACCGGGGAGCTGTTTTTT. Amino acids: CATSRDRTGELFF.